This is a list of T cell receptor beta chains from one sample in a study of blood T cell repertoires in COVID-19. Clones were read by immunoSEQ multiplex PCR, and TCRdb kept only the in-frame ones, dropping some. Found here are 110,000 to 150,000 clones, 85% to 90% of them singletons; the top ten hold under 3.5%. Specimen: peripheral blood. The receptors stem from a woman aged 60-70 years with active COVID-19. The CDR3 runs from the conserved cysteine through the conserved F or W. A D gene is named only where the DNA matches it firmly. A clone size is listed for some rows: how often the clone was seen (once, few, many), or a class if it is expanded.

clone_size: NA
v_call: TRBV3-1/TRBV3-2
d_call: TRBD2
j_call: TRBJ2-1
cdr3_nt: TGTGCCAGCAGCCAACCGCGACTAGCGGACTACAATGAGCAGTTCTTC
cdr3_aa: CASSQPRLADYNEQFF

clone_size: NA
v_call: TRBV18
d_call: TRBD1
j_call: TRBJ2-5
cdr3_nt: TGTGCCAGCTCACTATCAACAGGGGCCCAAGAGACCCAGTACTTC
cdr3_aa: CASSLSTGAQETQYF

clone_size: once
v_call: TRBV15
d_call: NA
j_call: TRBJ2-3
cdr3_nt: TGTGCCACCAGCAGAGGTGGACAGAGCACAGATACGCAGTATTTT
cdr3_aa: CATSRGGQSTDTQYF

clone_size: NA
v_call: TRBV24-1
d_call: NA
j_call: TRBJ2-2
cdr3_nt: TGTGCCACCAGTTTCGGGGTGGGGACCGGGGAGCTGTTTTTT
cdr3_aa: CATSFGVGTGELFF

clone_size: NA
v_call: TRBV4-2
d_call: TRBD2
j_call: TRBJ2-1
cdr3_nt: TGTGCCAGCAGCCAAGATCTCCTAGCGGGGAGGGGTGAGCAGTTCTTC
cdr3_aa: CASSQDLLAGRGEQFF

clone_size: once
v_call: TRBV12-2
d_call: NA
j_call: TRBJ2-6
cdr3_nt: TGTGCAAGTCGCAAATTTCCCGATTCAGCCGGGACAGCCTTCTCTGGGGCCAACGTCCTGACTTTC
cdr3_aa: CASRKFPDSAGTAFSGANVLTF

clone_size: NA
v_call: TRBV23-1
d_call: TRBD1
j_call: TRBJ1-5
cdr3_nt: TGCGCCAGCAGTCCGGACAGGGGTTACAGTGAATTGTCTCAGCCCCAGCATTTT
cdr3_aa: CASSPDRGYSELSQPQHF

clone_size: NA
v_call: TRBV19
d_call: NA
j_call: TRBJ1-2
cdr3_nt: TGTGCCACTATGGGGGGGGCCCCACTGGGCTACACCTTC
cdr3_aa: CATMGGAPLGYTF

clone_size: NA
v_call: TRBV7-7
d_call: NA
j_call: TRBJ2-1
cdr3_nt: TGTGCCAGCAGCCACGGGCGGGGCGGCAATGAGCAGTTCTTC
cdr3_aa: CASSHGRGGNEQFF

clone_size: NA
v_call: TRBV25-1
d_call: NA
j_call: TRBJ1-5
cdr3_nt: TGTGCCAGCAGTGAGAGGGGCAATCAGCCCCAGCATTTT
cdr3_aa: CASSERGNQPQHF

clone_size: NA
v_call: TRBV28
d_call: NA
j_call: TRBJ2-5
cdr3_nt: TGTGCCAGCAGCCCTCCTCGCGGGGCGGGGGAGACCCAGTACTTC
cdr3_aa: CASSPPRGAGETQYF

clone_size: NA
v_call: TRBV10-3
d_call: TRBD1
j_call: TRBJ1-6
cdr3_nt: TGTGCCATCAGGCCGGGGGACAGGGTCAATTCACCCCTCCACTTT
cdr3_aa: CAIRPGDRVNSPLHF

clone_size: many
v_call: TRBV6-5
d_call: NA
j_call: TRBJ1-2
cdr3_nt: TGTGCCAGCAGTTACGGGGCTAAAGCAGGCTATGGCTACACCTTC
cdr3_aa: CASSYGAKAGYGYTF

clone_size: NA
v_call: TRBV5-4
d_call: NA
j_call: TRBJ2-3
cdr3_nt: TGTGCCAGCAGCAGACCGACAGGCTCAAACACAGATACGCAGTATTTT
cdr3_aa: CASSRPTGSNTDTQYF

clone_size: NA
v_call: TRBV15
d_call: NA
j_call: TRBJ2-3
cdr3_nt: TGTGCCACCAGCAGAACTAGCACAGATACGCAGTATTTT
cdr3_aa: CATSRTSTDTQYF

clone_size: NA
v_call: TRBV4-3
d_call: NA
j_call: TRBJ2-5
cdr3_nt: TGCGCCAGCAGCCAAGAAATGGCAATCCAAGAGACCCAGTACTTC
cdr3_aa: CASSQEMAIQETQYF

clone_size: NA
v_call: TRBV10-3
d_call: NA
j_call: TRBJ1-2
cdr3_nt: TGTGCCATCAGTCCAGGGGAAGCTAACTATGGCTACACCTTC
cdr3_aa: CAISPGEANYGYTF

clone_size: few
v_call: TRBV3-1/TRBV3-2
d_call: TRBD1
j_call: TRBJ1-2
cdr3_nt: TGTGCCAGCAGCCAGGTTCCCTCCCGAAGACAGGGGGATGGCTACACCTTC
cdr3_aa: CASSQVPSRRQGDGYTF

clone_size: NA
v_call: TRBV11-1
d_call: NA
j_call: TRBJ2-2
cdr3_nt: TGTGCCAGCAGCTTACCCAGGTGGGACACCGGGGAGCTGTTTTTT
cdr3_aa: CASSLPRWDTGELFF

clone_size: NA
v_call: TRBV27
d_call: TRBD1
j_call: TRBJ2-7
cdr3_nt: TGTGCCAGCAGTTTCCGGGACAGGAGCTCCTACGAGCAGTACTTC
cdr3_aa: CASSFRDRSSYEQYF

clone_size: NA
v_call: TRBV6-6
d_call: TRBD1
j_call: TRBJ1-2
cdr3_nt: TGTGCCGCCCGGGACAGGAATACCTATGGCTACACCTTC
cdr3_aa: CAARDRNTYGYTF

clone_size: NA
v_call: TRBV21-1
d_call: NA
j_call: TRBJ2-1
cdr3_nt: TGTGCCAGCAGCAAAGGGAGGGCTAGCGGACCCTACAATGAGCAGTTCTTC
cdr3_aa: CASSKGRASGPYNEQFF

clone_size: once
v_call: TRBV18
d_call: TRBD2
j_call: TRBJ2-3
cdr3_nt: TGTGCCAGCTCACCTAGCGGGGGCCCGTGGTATTTT
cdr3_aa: CASSPSGGPWYF

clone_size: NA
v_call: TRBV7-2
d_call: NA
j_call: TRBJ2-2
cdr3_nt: TGTGCCAGCAGCTTCGGTGAATACACCGGGGAGCTGTTTTTT
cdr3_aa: CASSFGEYTGELFF

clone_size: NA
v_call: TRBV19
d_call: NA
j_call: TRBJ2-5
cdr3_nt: TGTGCCAGCGGCTGGGGAGGTCCGCAAGAGACCCAGTACTTC
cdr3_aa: CASGWGGPQETQYF

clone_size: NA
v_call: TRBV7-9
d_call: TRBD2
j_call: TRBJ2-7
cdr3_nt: TGTGCCAGCAGCTTATACCGCGGGACTAGCTACGAGCAGTACTTC
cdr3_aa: CASSLYRGTSYEQYF

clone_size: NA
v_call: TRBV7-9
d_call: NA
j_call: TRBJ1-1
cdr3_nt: TGTGCCAGCAGTTCAGGGACTGAAGCTTTCTTT
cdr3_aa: CASSSGTEAFF

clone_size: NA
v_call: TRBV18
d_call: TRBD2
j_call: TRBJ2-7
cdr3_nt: TGTGCCAGCTCACCAAAAGGCGGACTAGCGGGAGAAGAGCAGTACTTC
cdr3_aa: CASSPKGGLAGEEQYF

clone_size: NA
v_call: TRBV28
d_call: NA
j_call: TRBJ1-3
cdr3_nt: TGTGCCAGCACGAACCGGGATTTCTCTGGAAACACCATATATTTT
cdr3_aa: CASTNRDFSGNTIYF

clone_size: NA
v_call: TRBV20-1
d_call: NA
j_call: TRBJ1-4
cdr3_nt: TGCAGTGCTAGTCTGGGGCATGGCGGACTGTTTTTT
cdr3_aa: CSASLGHGGLFF

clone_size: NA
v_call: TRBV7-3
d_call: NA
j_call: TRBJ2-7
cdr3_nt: TGTGCCAGCAGCCGAGGGGCAGGGGATACCTACGAGCAGTACTTC
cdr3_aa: CASSRGAGDTYEQYF

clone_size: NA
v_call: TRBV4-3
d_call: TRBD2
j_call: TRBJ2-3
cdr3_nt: TGCGCCAGCAGCCAAGCGGGAGGGGGTACAGATACGCAGTATTTT
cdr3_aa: CASSQAGGGTDTQYF

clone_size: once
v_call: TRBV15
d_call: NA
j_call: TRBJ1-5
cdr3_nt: TGTGCCACCAGCAGAGATCGACAGGTCAATCAGCCCCAGCATTTT
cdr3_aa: CATSRDRQVNQPQHF

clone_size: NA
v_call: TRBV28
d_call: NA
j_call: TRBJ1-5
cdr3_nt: TGTGCCAGCAGCAAAGAGTGGGGAGAGGCGTATCAGCCCCAGCATTTT
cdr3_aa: CASSKEWGEAYQPQHF

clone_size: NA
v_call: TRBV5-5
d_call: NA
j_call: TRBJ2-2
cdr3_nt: TGTGCCAGCAGCCCCCAGGGCCTGGGCACCGGGGAGCTGTTTTTT
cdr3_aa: CASSPQGLGTGELFF

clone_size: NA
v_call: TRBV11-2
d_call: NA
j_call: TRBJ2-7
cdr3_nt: TGTGCCAGCAGCTTAGCTAGTTTGCGGCGCGAGCAGTACTTC
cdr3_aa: CASSLASLRREQYF

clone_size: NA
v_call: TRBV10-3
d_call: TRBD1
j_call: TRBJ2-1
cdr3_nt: TGTGCCATCAGTGACCCGGGACAGCTCGGATCCTACAATGAGCAGTTCTTC
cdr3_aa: CAISDPGQLGSYNEQFF

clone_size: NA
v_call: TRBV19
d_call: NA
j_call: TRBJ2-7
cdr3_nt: TGTGCCAGTAGTCCAACCAGGGCTCCCCAAATGCCTAACGAGCAGTACTTC
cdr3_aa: CASSPTRAPQMPNEQYF

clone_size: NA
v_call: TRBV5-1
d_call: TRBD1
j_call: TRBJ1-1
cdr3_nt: TGCGCCAGCAGCTTTGGACAGGGAAAAACTGAAGCTTTCTTT
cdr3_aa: CASSFGQGKTEAFF

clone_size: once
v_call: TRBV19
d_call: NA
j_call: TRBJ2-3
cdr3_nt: TGTGCCAGTAGTGCCGGGACTAGCACAGATACGCAGTATTTT
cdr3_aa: CASSAGTSTDTQYF

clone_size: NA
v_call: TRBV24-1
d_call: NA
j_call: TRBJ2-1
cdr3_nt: TGTGCCACCAGTGACGGGATCGGTGAGCAGTTCTTC
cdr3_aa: CATSDGIGEQFF

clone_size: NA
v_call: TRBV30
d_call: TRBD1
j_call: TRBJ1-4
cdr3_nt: TGTGCCTTCTTGGACAGGCGGGAAAAACTGTTTTTT
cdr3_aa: CAFLDRREKLFF

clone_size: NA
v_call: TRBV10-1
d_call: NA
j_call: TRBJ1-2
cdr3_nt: TGCGCCAGCAGTGAGGGCCTTCAGGGACAAAACTATGGCTACACCTTC
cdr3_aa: CASSEGLQGQNYGYTF

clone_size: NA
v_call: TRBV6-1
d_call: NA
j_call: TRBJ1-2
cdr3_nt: TGTGCCAGCAGTGAAGCGGGGCAGTGGGGTGGCTACACCTTC
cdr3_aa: CASSEAGQWGGYTF

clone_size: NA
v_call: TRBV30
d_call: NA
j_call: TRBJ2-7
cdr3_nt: TGTGCCTGGAGTGACGGGCAGGGGAACGAGCAGTACTTC
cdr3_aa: CAWSDGQGNEQYF

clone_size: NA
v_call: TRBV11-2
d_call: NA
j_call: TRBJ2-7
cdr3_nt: TGTGCCAGCAGCTTAGGCGCGGGGCTCTACGAGCAGTACTTC
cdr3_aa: CASSLGAGLYEQYF

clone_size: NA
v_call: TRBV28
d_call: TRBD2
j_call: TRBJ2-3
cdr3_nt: TGTGCCAGCAGTTTTGCGGCTAGCGGGCTGGGAGATACGCAGTATTTT
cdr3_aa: CASSFAASGLGDTQYF

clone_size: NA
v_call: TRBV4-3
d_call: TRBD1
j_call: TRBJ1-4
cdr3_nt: TGCGCCAGCAGCCAGGTATCAGGGGGAACTAATGAAAAACTGTTTTTT
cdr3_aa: CASSQVSGGTNEKLFF

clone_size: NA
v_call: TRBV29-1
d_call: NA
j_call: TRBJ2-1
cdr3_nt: TGCAGCGTTGTTCAGGGAGGTGCCTACAATGAGCAGTTCTTC
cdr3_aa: CSVVQGGAYNEQFF

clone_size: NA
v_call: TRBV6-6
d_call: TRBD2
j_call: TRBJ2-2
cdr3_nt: TGTGCCAGCAGTTACCGGACTAGCGGGAGTGGCGGGGAGCTGTTTTTT
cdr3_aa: CASSYRTSGSGGELFF

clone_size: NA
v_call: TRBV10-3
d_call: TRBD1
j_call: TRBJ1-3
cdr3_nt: TGTGCCATCAGTGAGTCGACCAGGACAGGGTATAGCGGAAACACCATATATTTT
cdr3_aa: CAISESTRTGYSGNTIYF

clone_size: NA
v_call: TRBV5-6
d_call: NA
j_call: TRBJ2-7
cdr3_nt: TGTGCCAGCAGCTGGGCGGGCGGCTACGAGCAGTACTTC
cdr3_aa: CASSWAGGYEQYF

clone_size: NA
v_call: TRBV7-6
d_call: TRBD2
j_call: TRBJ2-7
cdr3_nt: TGTGCCAGCAGCCAAAGCGGGGCAGGGAGCTCCTACGAGCAGTACTTC
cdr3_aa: CASSQSGAGSSYEQYF

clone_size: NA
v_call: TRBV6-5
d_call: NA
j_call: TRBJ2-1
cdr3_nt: TGTGCCAGCAGTTACGGCAGGGTTAGAGAGCAGTTCTTC
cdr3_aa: CASSYGRVREQFF

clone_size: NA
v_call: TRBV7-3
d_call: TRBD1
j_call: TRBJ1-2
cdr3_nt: TGTGCCAGCAGCTCCGGACAGGGGGCTCTTGGCTACACCTTC
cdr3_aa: CASSSGQGALGYTF

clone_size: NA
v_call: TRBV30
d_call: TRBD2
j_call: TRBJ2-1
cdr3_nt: TGTGCCTGGAGTGTACCGGGGGGTTATGGGCAGTTCTTC
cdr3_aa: CAWSVPGGYGQFF

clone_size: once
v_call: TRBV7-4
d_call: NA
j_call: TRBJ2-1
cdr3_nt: TGTGCCAGCAGCCGACAACCCTCTCCCCGGTCGAGCTCCTACAATGAGCAGTTCTTC
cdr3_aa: CASSRQPSPRSSSYNEQFF

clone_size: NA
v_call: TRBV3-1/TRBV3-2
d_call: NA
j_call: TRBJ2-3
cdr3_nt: TGTGCCAGCAGCCAAGCAGGACTCCGGCAGTATTTT
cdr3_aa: CASSQAGLRQYF

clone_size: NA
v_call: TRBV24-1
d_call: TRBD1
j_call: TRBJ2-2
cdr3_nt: TGTGCCACCAGTGATGCGTGGACAGGGGAGGGCGGGGAGCTGTTTTTT
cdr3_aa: CATSDAWTGEGGELFF